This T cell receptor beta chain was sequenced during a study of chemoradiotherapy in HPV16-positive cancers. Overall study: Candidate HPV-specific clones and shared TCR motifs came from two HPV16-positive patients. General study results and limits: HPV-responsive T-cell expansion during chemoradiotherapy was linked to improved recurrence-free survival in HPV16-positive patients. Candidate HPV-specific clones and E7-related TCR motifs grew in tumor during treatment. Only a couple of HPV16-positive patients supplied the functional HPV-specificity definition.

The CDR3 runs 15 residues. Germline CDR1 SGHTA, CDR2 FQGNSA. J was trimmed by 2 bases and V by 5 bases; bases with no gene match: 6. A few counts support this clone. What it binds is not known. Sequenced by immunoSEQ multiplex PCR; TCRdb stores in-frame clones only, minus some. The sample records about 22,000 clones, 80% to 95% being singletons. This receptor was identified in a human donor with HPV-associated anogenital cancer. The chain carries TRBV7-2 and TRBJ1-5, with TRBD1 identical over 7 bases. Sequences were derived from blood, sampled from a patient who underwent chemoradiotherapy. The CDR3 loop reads CASSGRGTGNQPQHF. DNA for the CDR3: TGTGCCAGCAGCGGACGAGGGACAGGCAATCAGCCCCAGCATTTT.